The following is a T cell receptor beta chain sequence with its context. Its cognate antigen has yet to be identified. No base quality information exists; no much larger clone differs at one position. Library generation was performed with RACE. Instrument on record: NextSeq 500. During library preparation, unique molecular identifiers were attached to individual cDNA molecules so that TCRs could be counted in a quantitative, reproducible way. The authors' analysis ran thus. The median number of TCRs per sample was around 100,000, ranging from about 20,000 to 750,000. V, J and CDR3 annotation of the TCR reads was carried out using the Decombinator software suite. Every sample was subsampled to the same number of TCRs (28,000) for the PS versus PT1 abundance plots. TCRs were defined as expanded if absent before sensitization and observed at least eight times at the 2-week time point. TCRdb cleaned the public reads at Q25 with fastp, built clones with MiXCR and kept in-frame beta chains. Entries are consolidated by CDR3 protein sequence, retaining the most common genes and DNA. Here the V and J calls rest on TCRdb's processing, not on the authors' analysis. Here the sample has about 39,000 distinct CDR3 sequences; about 12% occur a single time. The ten largest clones represent over 2% of the sample.

V loses 0 bases, J loses 5 bases, and the germline ends lie 10 bases apart. The germline V gene encodes CDR1 LNHNV and CDR2 YYDKDF (reference sequence). Its CDR3 holds 15 amino acids, cysteine through phenylalanine. Only the CDR3 portion is preserved as DNA: 45 bases, with reading frame beginning at the first base. The data were obtained in a study of human T cells and chemical hapten exposure (dated by TCRdb to the early 2020s). Describing the broader study: For sensitization, 2% DPC in acetone was applied to a roughly 2 cm by roughly 2 cm area of upper inner arm skin. Throughout the approximately 23-week study period, patients were also given weekly therapeutic DPC doses on the scalp. Patch testing on the upper back used Finn chambers containing 0.01% DPC, with scoring done after 6 days according to International Contact Dermatitis Research Group standards. Alopecia areata with under or over 50% scalp involvement, alopecia totalis and alopecia universalis were represented in the patient cohort, which was mostly female. The libraries were sequenced as a pool, and the TCR yield per sample differed mostly because of small variations in library volumes within the pool. This study followed changes in the peripheral blood TCR repertoire in vivo during primary and secondary sensitization of alopecia patients to the hapten diphenylcyclopropenone (DPC). Blood samples were taken from patients before sensitization (week 0) and at 2, 6 and about 24 weeks after DPC sensitization. Nearly 30 alopecia patients gave blood for TCR sequencing at one to four time points (pre-sensitization, 2, 6 and 24 weeks). From each blood RNA sample, both TCR alpha and TCR beta chains were sequenced.

The sample's time point label, in plain terms: patch test 3, about 24 weeks after DPC sensitization. The treatment or condition label corresponds to: therapeutic diphenylcyclopropenone sensitization with weekly scalp DPC. Total RNA was isolated from unfractionated whole blood collected in Tempus Blood RNA tubes. Blood at each patch-test visit was drawn before the patch test was applied. Eligible patients were aged 18 to 70, diagnosed with alopecia, deemed suitable for DPC therapy, and excluded if pregnant. Points the paper makes about the study in general: Patch test score was positively correlated with the number of PT1 expanded TCRs, with significance at thresholds 8, 16 and 32 but not at 4. Because all patients had alopecia, a presumed autoimmune disease, the immune response of the patients might differ from that of healthy individuals. DPC sensitization did not change how many TCRs were above 1 in 1000 frequency, and no evidence was found of alterations in global repertoire structure. Compared with pre-sensitization or healthy control sets, expanded TCRs formed significantly more large CDR3 similarity clusters, which is consistent with antigen-driven responses. After repeated subsampling, changes were observed in the strength of the expansion versus patch-test correlation and in the threshold at which the correlation became significant.

The sample here was whole blood, taken in connection with sensitization to the hapten diphenylcyclopropenone (DPC). This sequence originates from a woman in her 40s with alopecia areata. Some clones in this sample may be carry-over from other donors' samples. Recombination connected TRBV15 to TRBJ2-2; no D gene call is confident. The DNA is as follows: TGTGCCACCAGCAGAGATTTAGTGGGGACCGGGGAGCTGTTTTTT. It translates to CATSRDLVGTGELFF.